Listed here are 24 T cell receptor beta chains from one sample, sequenced in a study of technical replicates of blood from a few donors. Using immunoSEQ multiplex PCR, the repertoire was profiled, and TCRdb retains in-frame clones only, with some absent. The sample includes roughly 76,000 clones, 94% of them seen just once. Source material: T cells isolated from PBMCs. These TCRs come from a human donor in good health.

The rearrangement uses TRBV7-9 and TRBJ1-2; 8 bases are a match to TRBD1. The CDR3 length is 14 residues. Germline lookup yields CDR1 SEHNR and CDR2 FQNEAQ (reference sequence). Trimming cost V 4 bases and J 4 bases; bases outside gene matches: 5. The CDR3 DNA reads as TGTGCCAGCAGCTGGGGACAGGACGGCTATGGCTACACCTTC. Its protein is CASSWGQDGYGYTF.

The V and J genes are TRBV18 and TRBJ1-4; TRBD1 agrees at 7 bases. Germline V gene lookup returns CDR1 KGHSH and CDR2 LQKENI. This CDR3 spans 14 amino acids. The V segment lost 6 bases and the J segment 6 bases; nucleotides outside the gene matches: 7. CDR3 DNA sequence: TGTGCCAGCTCCCCTCGGACAGGAGATGAAAAACTGTTTTTT. Protein product: CASSPRTGDEKLFF.

The chain uses TRBV28 and TRBJ1-2, with D maybe TRBD1 (6 bases). Between the trimmed V and J ends, which lost 6 bases and 6 bases, there was a span of 14 bases. The germline gives CDR1 MDHEN, CDR2 SYDVKM. This CDR3 comprises 13 residues. Here the CDR3 DNA reads TGTGCCAGCAGCTCGGTGTGGGGGCATGGCTACACCTTC. Translation gives CASSSVWGHGYTF.

The CDR3 DNA reads TGTGCCAGCAGCCCAGGGGGCACTACCTCGAGGGGCTACACCTTC. Its protein is CASSPGGTTSRGYTF. This chain joins TRBV2 and TRBJ1-2; TRBD1 aligns across 8 bases. The CDR3 covers 15 residues. Germline CDR1 reads SNHLY; CDR2 reads FYNNEI. The ends lost 6 bases at V and 8 bases at J; junction bases unmatched: 14.

The CDR3 DNA reads as TGCGCCAGCAGCGGGGGGACTAGCGGGAGACCAGATACGCAGTATTTT. Protein product: CASSGGTSGRPDTQYF. The V call is TRBV5-1, the J call TRBJ2-3; 14 positions agree with TRBD2. Looked up from germline, CDR1 is SGHRS and CDR2 is YFSETQ. This CDR3 is built from 16 residues. The junction had 5 bases not matched to a gene; V was cut back by 4 bases and J by 4 bases.

This chain links TRBV5-1 with TRBJ2-5; TRBD1 is a possible D gene (6 bases). CDR1 is SGHRS and CDR2 is YFSETQ in the germline V gene. Trimming cost V 0 bases and J 5 bases, with 11 bases left between them. There are 14 residues in the CDR3. CDR3 DNA: TGCGCCAGCAGCTTGGTGGGACAAGGCGAGACCCAGTACTTC. Amino acid sequence: CASSLVGQGETQYF. Looking up the rest from reference TRBV5-1 and TRBJ2-5 gives the full variable domain: KAGVTQTPRYLIKTRGQQVTLSCSPISGHRSVSWYQQTPGQGLQFLFEYFSETQRNKGNFPGRFSGRQFSNSRSEMNVSTLELGDSALYLCASSLVGQGETQYFGPGTRLLVL.

The chain joins TRBV5-6 to TRBJ2-7; 8 bases align to TRBD2. V trimming: 4 bases; J trimming: 1 base; junction bases outside the gene matches: 7. The CDR3 consists of 15 residues. Germline CDR1 SGHDT, CDR2 YYEEEE. The DNA for the CDR3 is TGTGCCAGCAGCCCTATCGCGGGAGGTTCCTACGAGCAGTACTTC. This translates into CASSPIAGGSYEQYF. Looking up the rest from reference TRBV5-6 and TRBJ2-7 gives the full variable domain: DAGVTQSPTHLIKTRGQQVTLRCSPKSGHDTVSWYQQALGQGPQFIFQYYEEEERQRGNFPDRFSGHQFPNYSSELNVNALLLGDSALYLCASSPIAGGSYEQYFGPGTRLTVT.

V gene TRBV4-1 combines with J gene TRBJ2-1; 7 bases agree with TRBD2. V was pared by 6 bases and J by 2 bases, with 7 bases of the junction left unmatched. Per germline, CDR1 MGHRA and CDR2 YSYEKL. This CDR3 spans 15 amino acids. In DNA, the CDR3 is TGCGCCAGCAGTCCTCAGCGGGGAACCTACAATGAGCAGTTCTTC. It translates to CASSPQRGTYNEQFF.

V and J are TRBV2 and TRBJ1-5; D not certain. V lost 1 base and J lost 2, with 6 bases in between. Germline V gene data show CDR1 as SNHLY and CDR2 as FYNNEI. The CDR3 loop spans 14 amino acids. CDR3 protein: CASSEEIGNQPQHF. DNA of the CDR3: TGTGCCAGCAGTGAAGAAATAGGCAATCAGCCCCAGCATTTT.

V usage is TRBV5-6 and J usage is TRBJ2-2; D gene unclear. V was cut by 4 bases and J by 4 bases, with 26 bases left in between. CDR1 is SGHDT and CDR2 is YYEEEE in the germline V gene. The CDR3 loop spans 19 amino acids. This CDR3 is CASSPTSLLSSVSTGELFF. CDR3 coding DNA: TGTGCCAGCAGCCCCACTTCCCTGCTAAGTTCCGTATCCACCGGGGAGCTGTTTTTT.

This rearrangement joins TRBV9 to TRBJ2-5; D uncertain. The CDR3 has 12 amino acids. The ends were cut back, 4 bases at V and 7 bases at J, with 11 bases in the middle. Germline CDR1 and CDR2: SGDLS and YYNGEE. CDR3 nucleotide sequence: TGTGCCAGCAGCTCCTTCGTCGGGACCCAGTACTTC. Translating gives CASSSFVGTQYF. Full variable domain (rest looked up from reference TRBV9 and TRBJ2-5): DSGVTQTPKHLITATGQRVTLRCSPRSGDLSVYWYQQSLDQGLQFLIQYYNGEERAKGNILERFSAQQFPDLHSELNLSSLELGDSALYFCASSSFVGTQYFGPGTRLLVL.

The rearrangement uses TRBV9 and TRBJ1-3; D unresolved. The V end was cut by 7 bases, the J end by 2 bases, with 13 bases between. This CDR3 comprises 14 residues. Germline V gives CDR1 SGDLS, CDR2 YYNGEE. The chain's CDR3 is CASSRERPGNTIYF. CDR3 DNA: TGTGCCAGCTCGAGGGAGCGACCTGGAAACACCATATATTTT.

The rearrangement joins TRBV15 to TRBJ1-5, with TRBD1 as a possible D gene (6 bases). Germline V lookup: CDR1 LNHNV, CDR2 YYDKDF (reference sequence). V was pared by 0 bases and J by 3 bases, with 15 bases between. The CDR3 is made up of 17 amino acids. The CDR3 reads CATSREGTQGNNQPQHF. DNA for the CDR3: TGTGCCACCAGCAGAGAGGGTACGCAGGGGAACAATCAGCCCCAGCATTTT.

This chain connects TRBV19 to TRBJ1-5; 11 bases are shared with TRBD1. Trimming at V came to 4 bases and at J to 1 base, leaving 0 bases not matched to a gene. This CDR3 region has 15 residues. CDR1 and CDR2 (germline): LNHDA, SQIVND (reference sequence). For the CDR3, the DNA is TGTGCCAGTAGTAGGGACAGGGGGAGCAATCAGCCCCAGCATTTT. This gives the protein CASSRDRGSNQPQHF.

The V call is TRBV13, the J call TRBJ2-1, with D maybe TRBD2 (6 bases). This CDR3 is 14 amino acids long. Trimming pared 4 bases from V and 4 bases from J, leaving 11 bases between. The germline V gene encodes CDR1 PRHDT and CDR2 FYEKMQ (reference sequence). The CDR3 nucleotides read TGTGCCAGCAGCTCCGGGACTTCTTACAATGAGCAGTTCTTC. Protein product: CASSSGTSYNEQFF.

This clone was counted a single time. The CDR3 sequence is CASTYRTGAFNEQFF. CDR3 sequence (DNA): TGTGCCAGCACCTACCGGACAGGGGCGTTCAATGAGCAGTTCTTC. V gene TRBV11-1 combines with J gene TRBJ2-1; TRBD1 aligns across 9 bases. There are 15 residues in the CDR3. The germline V gene has CDR1 SGHAT and CDR2 FQDESV (reference sequence). Trimming took 7 bases from V and 6 from J; bases not matched to a gene: 10. Complete variable domain (other parts from reference TRBV11-1 and TRBJ2-1): EAEVAQSPRYKITEKSQAVAFWCDPISGHATLYWYRQILGQGPELLVQFQDESVVDDSQLPKDRFSAERLKGVDSTLKIQPAELGDSAMYLCASTYRTGAFNEQFFGPGTRLTVL.

The rearrangement uses TRBV30 and TRBJ2-4; tentative D call: TRBD2 (6 bases). Germline-derived CDR1 and CDR2 are GTSNPN and SVGIG (reference sequence). Trimming took off 1 base at V and 8 bases at J, with 9 bases between the two ends. This CDR3 comprises 12 residues. CDR3 protein: CAWSDRGYIQYF. The CDR3 bases are TGTGCCTGGAGTGACCGGGGGTACATTCAGTACTTC.

The CDR3 spells CAISEVASYNEQFF. CDR3 nucleotides: TGTGCCATCAGTGAGGTAGCGTCATACAATGAGCAGTTCTTC. The chain combines TRBV10-3 with TRBJ2-1; tentatively, D is TRBD2 (5 bases). The CDR3 is 14 residues long. V was shortened by 2 bases and J by 4 bases, with 9 bases between the two germline ends. Germline CDR1 ENHRY, CDR2 SYGVKD.

V gene TRBV5-1 combines with J gene TRBJ2-5; TRBD1 matches at 7 bases. Germline V gene lookup returns CDR1 SGHRS and CDR2 YFSETQ. The CDR3 is 15 amino acids. V trimming: 0 bases; J trimming: 1 base; junction bases outside the gene matches: 3. CDR3 bases: TGCGCCAGCAGCTTGGAACAGGGGCCCCAAGAGACCCAGTACTTC. It yields the protein CASSLEQGPQETQYF.

This clone showed up just once. CDR3 residues: CASSLSGGAFVGELFF. The DNA of the CDR3 is TGTGCCAGCAGCTTGAGTGGAGGGGCCTTCGTCGGGGAGCTGTTTTTT. The rearrangement joins TRBV9 to TRBJ2-2; D is perhaps TRBD2 (6 bases). V shed 4 bases and J shed 7 bases, with 20 bases lying between them. CDR3 length: 16 amino acids. Germline V gene lookup returns CDR1 SGDLS and CDR2 YYNGEE.

This rearrangement joins TRBV7-9 to TRBJ2-1, with D unresolved. V was cut by 2 bases and J by 0 bases, with 11 bases left in between. Germline CDR1 reads SEHNR; CDR2 reads FQNEAQ (reference sequence). This CDR3 region has 16 residues. The CDR3 DNA sequence: TGTGCCAGCAGCTTACGTGGCAGAAGCTCCTACAATGAGCAGTTCTTC. Protein product: CASSLRGRSSYNEQFF.

The rearrangement links TRBV14 to TRBJ2-7, with TRBD1 matching 7 bases. V lost 2 bases to trimming and J lost 1 base; unmatched junction nucleotides: 8. Looked up from germline, CDR1 is SGHDN and CDR2 is FVKESK. CDR3 length: 16 residues. The DNA for the CDR3 is TGTGCCAGCAGCCAATTCAGACAGGGATCATCCTACGAGCAGTACTTC. This translates into CASSQFRQGSSYEQYF. Looking up the rest from reference TRBV14 and TRBJ2-7 gives the full variable domain: EAGVTQFPSHSVIEKGQTVTLRCDPISGHDNLYWYRRVMGKEIKFLLHFVKESKQDESGMPNNRFLAERTGGTYSTLKVQPAELEDSGVYFCASSQFRQGSSYEQYFGPGTRLTVT.

The chain joins TRBV28 to TRBJ1-3; D remains ambiguous. With 7 bases removed from V and 0 bases from J, the gap between germline ends came to 13 bases. The CDR3 consists of 15 residues. Germline CDR1 MDHEN, CDR2 SYDVKM. For the CDR3, the DNA is TGTGCCAGCATCCAGGTCAACCACTCTGGAAACACCATATATTTT. Amino acids: CASIQVNHSGNTIYF. The full variable domain, completed using reference TRBV28 and TRBJ1-3, is DVKVTQSSRYLVKRTGEKVFLECVQDMDHENMFWYRQDPGLGLRLIYFSYDVKMKEKGDIPEGYSVSREKKERFSLILESASTNQTSMYLCASIQVNHSGNTIYFGEGSWLTVV.

The V and J genes are TRBV13 and TRBJ1-2; TRBD1 agrees at 8 bases. J was trimmed by 3 bases and V by 5 bases; bases with no gene match: 11. The V gene's germline CDR1 is PRHDT and CDR2 FYEKMQ (reference sequence). The CDR3 contains 16 residues. In DNA form, the CDR3 reads TGTGCCAGCAGCACCAGAGACAGGGGCGTTTACTATGGCTACACCTTC. It yields the protein CASSTRDRGVYYGYTF.